Sequencing of this T cell receptor beta chain was carried out in a study of cytomegalovirus exposure and HLA in healthy donors. From germline, CDR1 is MDHEN and CDR2 SYDVKM. The germline V and J ends were trimmed by 2 bases and 4 bases, with 6 bases remaining between them. There are 13 residues in the CDR3. As to this clone: The antigen is not known.

Study-wide results and caveats: Most TCRs appeared rarely, but some public TCRs recurred in many donors. Cytomegalovirus status was reportedly diagnosed by the classifier with high sensitivity and specificity. Among donors in an Asian-associated ancestry cluster, a later analysis reportedly found fewer N-insertions than the roughly 670-donor mean.

PCR involved 60 Vbeta and 13 Jbeta primers. As processed by the authors: In a later analysis, about 9.9 million of about 80 million unique beta chains occurred in at least two donors. Produced via immunoSEQ multiplex PCR; TCRdb's table is partial and in-frame only. That table furnishes V, J and clone size, whereas the DNA furnished D and trimming. The sample yields about 160,000 clones, about 85% seen once. J is TRBJ2-1 and V is TRBV28, with D unclear. Sequenced: PBMCs. The clonotype originates from a boy aged 2 to 10 in good health and CMV-seronegative. The CDR3 here is CASSLHGYNEQFF. In DNA form, the CDR3 reads TGTGCCAGCAGTTTACACGGGTACAATGAGCAGTTCTTC.